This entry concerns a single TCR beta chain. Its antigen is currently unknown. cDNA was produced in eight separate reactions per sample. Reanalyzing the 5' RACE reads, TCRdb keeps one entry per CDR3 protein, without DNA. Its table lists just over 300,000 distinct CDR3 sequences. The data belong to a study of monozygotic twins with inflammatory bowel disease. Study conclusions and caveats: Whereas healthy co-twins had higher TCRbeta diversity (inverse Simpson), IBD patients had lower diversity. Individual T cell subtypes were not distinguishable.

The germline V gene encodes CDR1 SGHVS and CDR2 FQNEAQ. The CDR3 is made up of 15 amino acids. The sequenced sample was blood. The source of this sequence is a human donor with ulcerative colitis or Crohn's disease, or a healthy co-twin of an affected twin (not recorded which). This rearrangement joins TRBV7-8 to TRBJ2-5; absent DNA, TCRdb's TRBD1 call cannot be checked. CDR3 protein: CASSVYRGHQETQYF.